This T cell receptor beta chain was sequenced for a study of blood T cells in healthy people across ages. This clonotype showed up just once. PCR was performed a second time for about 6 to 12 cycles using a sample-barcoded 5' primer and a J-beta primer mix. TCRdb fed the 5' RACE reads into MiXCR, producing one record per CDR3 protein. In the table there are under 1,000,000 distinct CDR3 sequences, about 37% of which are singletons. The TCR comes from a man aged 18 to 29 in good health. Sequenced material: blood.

The CDR3: CASTIWGVSTEAFF. CDR3 in DNA: TGTGCCAGCACTATATGGGGGGTGAGCACTGAAGCTTTCTTT. The chain couples TRBV11-1 to TRBJ1-1; maybe TRBD1 (5 bases). The CDR3 is 14 residues long. Trimming took off 7 bases at V and 4 bases at J, with 16 bases between the two ends. Germline V lookup: CDR1 SGHAT, CDR2 FQDESV (reference sequence).